This TCR beta chain was obtained from a study of blood T cell repertoires in COVID-19. In the study overall: In each case, the material was cDNA or gDNA derived from T cells, B-cell-depleted T cells, or PBMCs.

Produced via immunoSEQ multiplex PCR; TCRdb's table is partial and in-frame only. The table lists 110,000 or so clones, about 90% of them singletons. The germline CDR1 and CDR2 sequences are SQVTM and ANQGSEA. Trimming took off 5 bases at V and 7 bases at J, with 20 bases between the two ends. The length of the CDR3 is 14 residues. This TCR was recovered from a human donor in a cohort sampled during active COVID-19. Sample: peripheral blood. The rearrangement uses TRBV29-1 and TRBJ2-5, with D maybe TRBD1 (5 bases). The CDR3 sequence is CSVTLLQGYGTQYF. CDR3 nucleotide sequence: TGCAGCGTTACGCTACTTCAGGGTTACGGGACCCAGTACTTC.